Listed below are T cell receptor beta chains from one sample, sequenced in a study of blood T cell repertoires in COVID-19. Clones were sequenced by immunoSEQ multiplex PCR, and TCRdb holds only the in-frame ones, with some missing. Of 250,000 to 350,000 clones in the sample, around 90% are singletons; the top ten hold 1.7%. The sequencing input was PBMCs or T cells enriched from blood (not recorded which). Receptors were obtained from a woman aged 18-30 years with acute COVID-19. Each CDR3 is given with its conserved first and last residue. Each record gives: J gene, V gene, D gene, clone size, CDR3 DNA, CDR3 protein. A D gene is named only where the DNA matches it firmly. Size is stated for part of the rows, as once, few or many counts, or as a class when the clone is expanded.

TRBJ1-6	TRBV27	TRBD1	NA	TGTGCCAGCAGTTTGGTCGGGACAGCATATTCACCCCTCCACTTT	CASSLVGTAYSPLHF
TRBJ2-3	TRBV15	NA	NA	TGTGCCACCAGCAGAATAGACCCTAGCGATACGCAGTATTTT	CATSRIDPSDTQYF
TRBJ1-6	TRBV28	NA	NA	TGTGCCAGCAGTCTCGTAGGGGAACATACCTACCGAAATAATTCACCCCTCCACTTT	CASSLVGEHTYRNNSPLHF
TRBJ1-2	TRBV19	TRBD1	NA	TGTGCCAGTAACCGCCTGGGACAGGGTAAAGGGTACGGCGGCTACACCTTC	CASNRLGQGKGYGGYTF
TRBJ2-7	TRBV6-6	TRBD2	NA	TGTGCCAGCTTGGGAGGGTCCTACGAGCAGTACTTC	CASLGGSYEQYF
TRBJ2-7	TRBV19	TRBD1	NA	TGTGCCAGTAGCAGTGGGATACAGGGGAAACTGGCTAGGTCGGGCGCCGAGCAGTACTTC	CASSSGIQGKLARSGAEQYF
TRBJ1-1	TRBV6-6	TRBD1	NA	TGTGCCAGCAATCGACAGGGGACGAACACTGAAGCTTTCTTT	CASNRQGTNTEAFF
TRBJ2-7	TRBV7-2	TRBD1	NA	TGTGCCAGCAGCCTAGGGACAGAGACCTACGAGCAGTACTTC	CASSLGTETYEQYF
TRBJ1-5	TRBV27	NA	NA	TGTGCCAGCAGACCCCAGGTTCAGAGCAATCAGCCCCAGCATTTT	CASRPQVQSNQPQHF
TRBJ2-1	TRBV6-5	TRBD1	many	TGTGCCAGCAGCCGGGACAGGGGAGTCAATGAGCAGTTCTTC	CASSRDRGVNEQFF
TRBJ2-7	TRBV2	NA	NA	TGTGCCAGCACCCGCGGGCCCTACGACTACGAGCAGTACTTC	CASTRGPYDYEQYF
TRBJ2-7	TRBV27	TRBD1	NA	TGTGCCAGCAGTCGGGACAGGGCCTACGAGCAGTACTTC	CASSRDRAYEQYF